This T cell receptor beta chain was sequenced in a study of T cells in Graves' hyperthyroidism and ophthalmopathy (dated by TCRdb to the late 2010s). A note on the overall study: Peripheral blood samples were taken at the time of initial diagnosis, prior to any treatment. To identify distinguishing TCR V-J signatures, a discovery cohort of 95 to 100 patients was used, comprising 43 with Graves' ophthalmopathy and around 57 with stable Graves' hyperthyroidism. Whether ophthalmopathy could be predicted prospectively was tested in an independent validation cohort made up of roughly 19 hyperthyroidism patients plus 17 patients who later progressed to ophthalmopathy. The approximately 100 discovery patients were randomly divided into training and test sets at a 7:3 ratio. Thyroid tissue and blood T-cell repertoires from roughly six Graves' hyperthyroidism patients were also compared in the study. After sampling, hyperthyroidism patients received methimazole starting at 30 mg daily, and ophthalmopathy patients received high-dose intravenous methylprednisolone. TCR Vbeta CDR3 sequencing of roughly 140 peripheral blood samples (under 45 ophthalmopathy, 75 to 85 hyperthyroidism and some 17 progressor patients) is reported in the paper. Study-wide findings and limitations: A 13 V-J signature model separated ophthalmopathy from stable hyperthyroidism, with 87.88% sensitivity and around 84% specificity in cross-validation and 80%/75% in testing. Sample size was not statistically predetermined, and investigators were not blinded to group allocation. Most expanded thyroid clonotypes (frequency above 0.001) were also detected in blood, suggesting blood repertoires may reflect thyroid immune responses. In validation, the model predicted progression to ophthalmopathy with around 71% sensitivity and 72.22% specificity, a median of 6.5 months before onset.

Of note for this clonotype: The clone's antigen remains unknown. One base away there is no much larger clone; base qualities are not given.

Amplification of TCR beta CDR3 regions was carried out from RNA transcripts. The TCR CDR3 was subjected to a first round of RT-PCR using the HTBI primer set and the Qiagen OneStep RT-PCR kit. A second multiplex PCR round built the libraries, followed by size selection and purification. Paired-end sequencing of the libraries was performed with 100 bp reads on an Illumina HiSeq2000. In the paper's pipeline: SOAPnuke was used to process the raw data, throwing out any read that contained adapters or uncalled bases, had a mean Phred below 15, or lacked an exact constant-primer or identifier match. COPE v1.2.5 was used to merge the high-quality paired reads, and each unique nucleotide sequence was defined as a clonotype. MiTCR v1.1 was used to align the clonotypes against IMGT TRBV, TRBD and TRBJ reference segments. The analysis included only V-J combinations with a frequency above 0.0001, which together covered 98% to 99.2% of the repertoires. The TCS score was defined as the ratio of F50 (clonal expansion) to E x V (chaos), calculated using BLOSUM62-based TCRdist between CDR3 peptides within each V-J. Welch's t-statistics and random forest reduced fewer than 550 V-J features to 10 to 15, which were used in a naive Bayes classifier (R e1071). Clones were called with MiXCR by TCRdb after fastp trimmed the public reads at Q25, and only in-frame beta chains were retained. All rows with the same CDR3 protein become a single entry with the most common DNA and genes. The V and J calls, along with clone size, are taken from TCRdb and not from the paper's own processing. The sample data list fewer than 250,000 distinct CDR3 sequences, and 15% to 20% of these were observed just once. Approximately 46% of the sample is taken by the ten largest.

The germline V gene provides CDR1 KGHDR and CDR2 SFDVKD. The CDR3 contains 16 residues, cysteine and phenylalanine counted. The kept DNA is CDR3 alone, 48 bases in frame from the first base. V lost 7 bases and J lost 2 bases; the stretch between them is 19 bases long. A patient counted as having stable Graves' hyperthyroidism if no progression to ophthalmopathy occurred over 18 months of follow-up. Hyperthyroidism patients were newly diagnosed, with disease duration under 2 months, and aged 18 to 65 years. The study excluded patients with uncontrolled infections, other autoimmune diseases, pregnancy or lactation. Diagnoses relied on clinical symptoms, serum thyroxine and TRAb, thyroid ultrasound and orbital computed tomography. PBMCs were isolated from about 10 ml of fresh peripheral blood by Ficoll-Paque density gradient centrifugation. Total RNA was extracted with Trizol reagent, and quality was checked on an Agilent 2100 Bioanalyzer.

The sequence joins TRBV24-1 to TRBJ2-5; a tentative D match to TRBD1 spans 6 bases. The receptor was derived from a man aged 45-60 years with Graves' hyperthyroidism. Sequenced material: blood. For the CDR3, the sequence is CATRLDRTNEQETQYF. The nucleotide sequence reads TGTGCCACCAGATTGGACAGAACCAATGAGCAAGAGACCCAGTACTTC.